These 15 T cell receptor beta chains were sequenced from one sample in a study of CD8 T cells in ankylosing spondylitis. Using its own MiXCR run on the 5' RACE reads, TCRdb lists one record per CDR3 protein. This sample has about 150,000 distinct CDR3 sequences, with around 45% found just once. Material for sequencing was synovial fluid, either unsorted or a sorted T cell fraction (not recorded which). The receptors shown here come from a male donor with ankylosing spondylitis.

The chain recombines TRBV28 with TRBJ1-4, with TRBD1 matching 7 bases. The length of the CDR3 is 14 residues. Germline CDR1 reads MDHEN; CDR2 reads SYDVKM. Trimming cost V 4 bases and J 4 bases; bases outside gene matches: 3. CDR3 residues: CASSSDRDNEKLFF. The CDR3 region has the DNA TGTGCCAGCAGTTCTGACAGGGATAATGAAAAACTGTTTTTT.

Many counts were recorded for this clonotype. V and J are TRBV11-2 and TRBJ2-7; D is undetermined. In germline, CDR1 is SGHAT, CDR2 FQNNGV. CDR3 length: 14 amino acids. The V gene lost 1 base and the J gene lost 3 bases, with 10 bases spanning the gap. CDR3 in amino acids: CASSLGARHYEQYF. In DNA form, the CDR3 reads TGTGCCAGCAGCTTAGGGGCTAGACACTACGAGCAGTACTTC.

The gene calls are TRBV12-3 or TRBV12-4 and TRBJ1-5; 7 bases agree with TRBD1. This CDR3 contains 13 residues. The V and J ends lost 6 bases and 6 bases, in that order; junction bases with no gene match: 5. CDR3 nucleotide sequence: TGTGCCAGCAGCATCAGGGGGTCTCAGCCCCAGCATTTT. Protein sequence: CASSIRGSQPQHF.

This chain joins TRBV3-1 and TRBJ2-2; D is uncertain. CDR1 is LGHDT and CDR2 is YNNKEL in the germline V gene (reference sequence). The CDR3 loop spans 16 amino acids. The V and J ends lost 4 bases and 7 bases respectively, with 19 bases between them. The CDR3 region is CASSPLSWERVGELFF. As DNA, the CDR3 is TGTGCCAGCAGCCCCTTGTCTTGGGAACGAGTCGGGGAGCTGTTTTTT.

The chain carries TRBV7-9 and TRBJ2-5; 10 bases agree with TRBD2. This CDR3 comprises 16 residues. The ends lost 2 bases at V and 2 bases at J; junction bases unmatched: 5. The germline gives CDR1 SEHNR, CDR2 FQNEAQ (reference sequence). The CDR3: CASSLSSGGVQETQYF. CDR3 DNA: TGTGCCAGCAGCTTATCGAGCGGGGGGGTTCAAGAGACCCAGTACTTC.

This clonotype was seen only a few times. The chain joins TRBV6-1 to TRBJ1-6; 7 bases agree with TRBD1. The CDR3 covers 16 residues. Germline V gene lookup returns CDR1 MNHNS and CDR2 SASEGT. V shed 7 bases and J 0 bases; nucleotides not matched to a gene: 6. CDR3 DNA sequence: TGTGCCAGCACGGAGGACAGGAGCTCCTATAATTCACCCCTCCACTTT. It specifies CASTEDRSSYNSPLHF.

J is TRBJ1-6 and V is TRBV9; D is unclear. Germline V CDR1 and CDR2: SGDLS, YYNGEE. This CDR3 is built from 14 residues. V lost 1 base to trimming and J lost 5 bases, with 7 bases between them. The CDR3 sequence is CASSVWQHNSPLHF. In DNA form, the CDR3 reads TGTGCCAGCAGCGTATGGCAACATAATTCACCCCTCCACTTT.

The CDR3 DNA follows: TGTGCCAACCTCGACAGGGGGCGGTATATCGGGGAGCTGTTTTTT. Protein: CANLDRGRYIGELFF. The rearrangement links TRBV7-3 to TRBJ2-2; 10 bases are a match to TRBD1. CDR1 SGHTA and CDR2 FQGTGA come from the germline V gene. The CDR3 spans 15 residues. V gave up 10 bases and J gave up 7 bases; unmatched junction bases: 12.

The table lists this clonotype with a few counts. V and J are TRBV4-3 and TRBJ2-7; 11 bases map to TRBD2. CDR1 LGHNA and CDR2 YSLEER come from the germline V gene. The CDR3 is 16 amino acids. Trimming cost V 4 bases and J 3 bases; bases outside gene matches: 8. CDR3 nucleotides: TGCGCCAGCAGCCGATACCGGACTAGCGGGCTCTACGAGCAGTACTTC. It specifies CASSRYRTSGLYEQYF.

This clonotype was picked up a small number of times. The chain uses TRBV7-8 and TRBJ2-7, with TRBD2 identical over 14 bases. The trim removed 4 bases at V and 5 bases at J, leaving 13 bases unmatched. The germline CDR1 and CDR2 sequences are SGHVS and FQNEAQ. The CDR3 is made up of 18 amino acids. CDR3 in amino acids: CASSYKRTSGRPYDEQYF. CDR3 nucleotides: TGTGCCAGCAGCTATAAACGGACTAGCGGGAGGCCCTACGACGAGCAGTACTTC. The whole variable domain, filled in from reference TRBV7-8 and TRBJ2-7, reads GAGVSQSPRYKVAKRGQDVALRCDPISGHVSLFWYQQALGQGPEFLTYFQNEAQLDKSGLPSDRFFAERPEGSVSTLKIQRTQQEDSAVYLCASSYKRTSGRPYDEQYFGPGTRLTVT.

The gene calls are TRBV20-1 and TRBJ1-2; 11 bases are a match to TRBD1. The V and J ends lost 6 bases and 2 bases, in that order; junction bases with no gene match: 5. Per the germline V gene, CDR1 is DFQATT and CDR2 is SNEGSKA (reference sequence). The length of the CDR3 is 14 residues. CDR3 region: CSARDRGRNYGYTF. CDR3 nucleotide sequence: TGCAGTGCCCGGGACAGGGGGAGGAACTATGGCTACACCTTC.

The chain recombines TRBV5-1 with TRBJ1-1; D may be TRBD1 (5 bases). Looked up from germline, CDR1 is SGHRS and CDR2 is YFSETQ. Between the trimmed V and J ends, which lost 0 bases and 7 bases, there was a span of 16 bases. The length of the CDR3 is 15 residues. The CDR3: CASSLVKGTPFEAFF. CDR3 DNA: TGCGCCAGCAGCTTGGTGAAGGGGACCCCTTTTGAAGCTTTCTTT.

Many counts were recorded for this clonotype. The chain couples TRBV30 to TRBJ1-2; D ambiguous. This CDR3 comprises 12 residues. Trimming removed 4 bases at V and 3 bases at J, with 9 bases between. Germline V gives CDR1 GTSNPN, CDR2 SVGIG (reference sequence). CDR3 nucleotide sequence: TGTGCCTGGAAGGGTGCAGACTATGGCTACACCTTC. The encoded protein is CAWKGADYGYTF.

The V and J genes are TRBV15 and TRBJ2-1; D ambiguous. The germline V gene has CDR1 LNHNV and CDR2 YYDKDF (reference sequence). CDR3 length: 13 residues. Trimming pared 5 bases from V and 5 bases from J, leaving 10 bases between. CDR3 protein: CATSGIEDNEQFF. The CDR3 nucleotides are TGTGCCACCAGCGGGATCGAGGACAATGAGCAGTTCTTC. Variable domain in full (rest from reference TRBV15 and TRBJ2-1): DAMVIQNPRYQVTQFGKPVTLSCSQTLNHNVMYWYQQKSSQAPKLLFHYYDKDFNNEADTPDNFQSRRPNTSFCFLDIRSPGLGDTAMYLCATSGIEDNEQFFGPGTRLTVL.

This sequence joins TRBV20-1 and TRBJ1-2, with D possibly being TRBD1 (6 bases). The germline V and J ends were trimmed by 0 bases and 0 bases, with 17 bases remaining between them. The CDR3 extends over 17 amino acids. Germline V gives CDR1 DFQATT, CDR2 SNEGSKA (reference sequence). CDR3 in amino acids: CSARDRGLNYPNYGYTF. The CDR3 DNA follows: TGCAGTGCTAGAGACCGGGGGCTAAACTATCCTAACTATGGCTACACCTTC.